This T cell receptor beta chain stems from a study of cytomegalovirus exposure and HLA in healthy donors. With 60 Vbeta and 13 Jbeta primers, the PCR was carried out. Assay: immunoSEQ multiplex PCR; the TCRdb copy retains only in-frame clones and omits some. This sample's table reports approximately 140,000 clones. Germline CDR1 GTSNPN, CDR2 SVGIG (reference sequence). V shed 4 bases and J shed 0 bases, with 13 bases lying between them. This CDR3 spans 14 amino acids. The genes are TRBV30 and TRBJ2-7; possibly TRBD1 for D (5 bases). The sample consisted of PBMCs. The sequence was obtained from a woman in her 50s in good health and CMV-seronegative. CDR3 sequence: CAWNQGGSSYEQYF. CDR3 in DNA: TGTGCCTGGAATCAGGGTGGGTCCTCCTACGAGCAGTACTTC.